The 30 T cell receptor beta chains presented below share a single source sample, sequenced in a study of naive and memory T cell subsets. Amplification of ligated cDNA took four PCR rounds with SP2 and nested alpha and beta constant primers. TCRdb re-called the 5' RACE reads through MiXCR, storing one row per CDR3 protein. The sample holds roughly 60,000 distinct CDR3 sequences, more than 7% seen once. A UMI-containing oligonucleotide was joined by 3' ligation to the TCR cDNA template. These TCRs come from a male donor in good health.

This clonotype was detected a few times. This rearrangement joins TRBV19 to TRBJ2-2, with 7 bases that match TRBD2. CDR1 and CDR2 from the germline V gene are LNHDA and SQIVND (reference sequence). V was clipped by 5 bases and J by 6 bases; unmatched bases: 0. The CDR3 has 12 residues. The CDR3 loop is CASSGGAGELFF. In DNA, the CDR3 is TGTGCCAGTAGTGGGGGGGCCGGGGAGCTGTTTTTT.

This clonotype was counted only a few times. This chain's CDR3 is CASSMARDQPQHF. CDR3 nucleotides: TGTGCCAGTAGTATGGCCAGGGATCAGCCCCAGCATTTT. The chain is built from TRBV19 and TRBJ1-5, with D possibly being TRBD1 (5 bases). Germline V lookup: CDR1 LNHDA, CDR2 SQIVND (reference sequence). This CDR3 region has 13 residues. Trimming removed 3 bases from V and 5 bases from J, with 8 bases in between.

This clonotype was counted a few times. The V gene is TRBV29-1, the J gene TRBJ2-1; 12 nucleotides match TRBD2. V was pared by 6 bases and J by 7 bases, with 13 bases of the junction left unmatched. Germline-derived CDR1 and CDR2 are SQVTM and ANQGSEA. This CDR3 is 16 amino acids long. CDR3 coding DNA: TGCAGCGTCAACCCGACTAGCGGGAGTATTGGTAATGAGCAGTTCTTC. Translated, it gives CSVNPTSGSIGNEQFF.

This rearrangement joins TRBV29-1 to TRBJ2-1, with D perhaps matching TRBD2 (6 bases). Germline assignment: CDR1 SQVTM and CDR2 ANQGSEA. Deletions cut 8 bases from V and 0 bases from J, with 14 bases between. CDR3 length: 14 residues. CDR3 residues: CSLQEGSSYNEQFF. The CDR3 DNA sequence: TGCAGCCTCCAGGAGGGGAGCTCCTACAATGAGCAGTTCTTC.

CDR3: CASSIQRYNEQFF. CDR3 DNA: TGTGCCAGTAGTATCCAACGGTACAATGAGCAGTTCTTC. V gene TRBV19 combines with J gene TRBJ2-1; D is unclear. V lost 3 bases and J 4 bases, leaving 7 bases between the germline ends. The CDR3 sequence is 13 residues long. The germline V gene has CDR1 LNHDA and CDR2 SQIVND (reference sequence).

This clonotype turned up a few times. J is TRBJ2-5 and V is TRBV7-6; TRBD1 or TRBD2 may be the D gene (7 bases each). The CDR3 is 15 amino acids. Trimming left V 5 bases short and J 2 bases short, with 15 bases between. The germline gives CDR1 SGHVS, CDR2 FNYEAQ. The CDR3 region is CASSPWGGQQETQYF. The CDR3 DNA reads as TGTGCCAGCAGCCCATGGGGGGGACAGCAAGAGACCCAGTACTTC.

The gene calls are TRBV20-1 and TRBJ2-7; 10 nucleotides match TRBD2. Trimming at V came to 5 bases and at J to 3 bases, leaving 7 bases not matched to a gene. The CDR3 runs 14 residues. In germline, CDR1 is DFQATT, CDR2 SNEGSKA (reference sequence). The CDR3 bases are TGCAGTGCTTCACCTGGACTAGCGGTCTACGAGCAGTACTTC. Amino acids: CSASPGLAVYEQYF.

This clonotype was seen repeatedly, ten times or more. The CDR3 sequence: CASSSAPGGWGNEQFF. For the CDR3, the DNA is TGTGCCAGCAGCTCAGCCCCTGGGGGCTGGGGTAATGAGCAGTTCTTC. J is TRBJ2-1 and V is TRBV7-2; D might be TRBD1 (6 bases). Deletions cut 4 bases from V and 7 bases from J, with 20 bases between. In germline, CDR1 is SGHTA, CDR2 FQGNSA. The CDR3 loop spans 16 amino acids.

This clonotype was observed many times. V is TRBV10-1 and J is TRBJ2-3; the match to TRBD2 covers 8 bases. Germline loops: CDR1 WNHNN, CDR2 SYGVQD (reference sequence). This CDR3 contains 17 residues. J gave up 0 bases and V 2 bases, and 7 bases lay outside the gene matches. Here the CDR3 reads CASSEPGAGESTDTQYF. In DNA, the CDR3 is TGCGCCAGCAGTGAGCCGGGAGCGGGGGAAAGCACAGATACGCAGTATTTT.

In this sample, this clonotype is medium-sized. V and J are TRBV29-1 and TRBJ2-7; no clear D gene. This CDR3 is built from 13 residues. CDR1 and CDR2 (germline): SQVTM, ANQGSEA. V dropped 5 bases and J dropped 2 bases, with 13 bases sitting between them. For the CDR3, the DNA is TGCAGCGTTTTGGTGGAGATGGCCTACGAGCAGTACTTC. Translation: CSVLVEMAYEQYF.

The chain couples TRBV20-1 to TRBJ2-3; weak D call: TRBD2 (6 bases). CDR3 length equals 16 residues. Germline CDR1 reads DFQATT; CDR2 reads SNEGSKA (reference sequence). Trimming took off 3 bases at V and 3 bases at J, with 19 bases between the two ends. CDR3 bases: TGCAGTGCTAGTCCGGTCTTTGCGGGATTAACAGATACGCAGTATTTT. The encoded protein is CSASPVFAGLTDTQYF.

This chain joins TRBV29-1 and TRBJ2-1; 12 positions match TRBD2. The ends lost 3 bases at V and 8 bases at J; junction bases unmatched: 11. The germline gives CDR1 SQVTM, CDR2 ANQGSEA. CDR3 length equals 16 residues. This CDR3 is CSVDGLAGGPNYEQFF. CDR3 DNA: TGCAGCGTTGACGGTCTAGCGGGAGGGCCGAATTATGAGCAGTTCTTC.

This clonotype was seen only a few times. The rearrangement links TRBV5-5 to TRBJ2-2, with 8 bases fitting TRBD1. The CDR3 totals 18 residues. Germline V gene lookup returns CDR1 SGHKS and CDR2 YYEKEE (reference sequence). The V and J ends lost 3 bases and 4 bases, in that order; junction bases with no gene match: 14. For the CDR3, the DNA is TGTGCCAGCAGCTGGGCTTTCATTCAGGGGGCGAGCACCGGGGAGCTGTTTTTT. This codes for CASSWAFIQGASTGELFF.

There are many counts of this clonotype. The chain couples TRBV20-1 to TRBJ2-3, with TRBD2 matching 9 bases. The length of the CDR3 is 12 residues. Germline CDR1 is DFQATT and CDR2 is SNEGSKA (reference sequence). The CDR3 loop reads CRPGLAQDTQYF. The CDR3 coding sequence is TGCAGACCCGGACTAGCGCAAGATACGCAGTATTTT.

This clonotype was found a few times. CDR3 amino acids: CASRSSGRADTQYF. The CDR3 coding sequence is TGTGCCAGTAGGTCTAGCGGGAGGGCGGATACGCAGTATTTT. J is TRBJ2-3 and V is TRBV19; TRBD2 agrees at 12 bases. This CDR3 has 14 residues. CDR1 and CDR2 from the germline V gene are LNHDA and SQIVND (reference sequence). After removal of 6 bases from V and 6 bases from J, the junction contained 4 bases not matched to a gene.

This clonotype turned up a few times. CDR3 protein: CASSSLSGQWYF. The CDR3 DNA follows: TGTGCCAGCAGCTCCTTATCTGGACAATGGTACTTC. V is TRBV5-4 and J is TRBJ2-7, with a possible D match to TRBD1 (5 bases). This CDR3 is 12 amino acids long. In germline, CDR1 is SGHNT, CDR2 YYREEE (reference sequence). Trimming removed 3 bases from V and 12 bases from J, with 16 bases in between.

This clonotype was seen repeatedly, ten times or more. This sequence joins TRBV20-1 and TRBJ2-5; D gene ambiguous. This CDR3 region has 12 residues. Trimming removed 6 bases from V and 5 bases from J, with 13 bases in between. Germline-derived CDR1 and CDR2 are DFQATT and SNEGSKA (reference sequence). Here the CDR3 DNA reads TGCAGTGCCCTTGGCAGTCGGGAGACCCAGTACTTC. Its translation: CSALGSRETQYF.

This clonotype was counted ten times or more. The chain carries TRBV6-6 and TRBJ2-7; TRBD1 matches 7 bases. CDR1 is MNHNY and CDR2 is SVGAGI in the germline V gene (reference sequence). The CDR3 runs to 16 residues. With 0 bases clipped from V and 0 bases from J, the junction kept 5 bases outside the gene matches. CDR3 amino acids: CASSYSAGGHSYEQYF. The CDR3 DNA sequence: TGTGCCAGCAGTTACTCTGCAGGGGGACACTCCTACGAGCAGTACTTC.

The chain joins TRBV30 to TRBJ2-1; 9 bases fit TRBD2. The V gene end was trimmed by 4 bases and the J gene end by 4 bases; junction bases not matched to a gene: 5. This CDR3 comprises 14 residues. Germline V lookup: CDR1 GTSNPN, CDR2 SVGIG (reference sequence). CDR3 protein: CAWNLAGGYNEQFF. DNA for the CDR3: TGTGCCTGGAATCTGGCGGGAGGGTACAATGAGCAGTTCTTC.

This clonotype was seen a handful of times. The CDR3 DNA follows: TGTGCCACAAAAGTTACTAGCGGGAGTTCCGAGCAGTACTTC. This codes for CATKVTSGSSEQYF. The chain joins TRBV19 to TRBJ2-7; TRBD2 agrees at 11 bases. Germline loops: CDR1 LNHDA, CDR2 SQIVND (reference sequence). The CDR3 is made up of 14 amino acids. The V gene end was trimmed by 10 bases and the J gene end by 6 bases; junction bases not matched to a gene: 11.

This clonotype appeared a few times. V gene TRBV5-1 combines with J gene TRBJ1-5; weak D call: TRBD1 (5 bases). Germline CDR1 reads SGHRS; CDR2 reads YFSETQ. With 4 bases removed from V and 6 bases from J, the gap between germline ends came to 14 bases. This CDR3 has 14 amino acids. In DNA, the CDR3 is TGCGCCAGCAGCACCTACCGACAGATTCAGCCCCAGCATTTT. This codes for CASSTYRQIQPQHF.

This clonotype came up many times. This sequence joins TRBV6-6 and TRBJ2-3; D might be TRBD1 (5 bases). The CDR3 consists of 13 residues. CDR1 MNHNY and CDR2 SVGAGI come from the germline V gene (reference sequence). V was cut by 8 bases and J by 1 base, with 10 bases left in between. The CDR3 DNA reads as TGTGCCAGCGCAGGGTCAGGCACAGATACGCAGTATTTT. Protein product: CASAGSGTDTQYF.

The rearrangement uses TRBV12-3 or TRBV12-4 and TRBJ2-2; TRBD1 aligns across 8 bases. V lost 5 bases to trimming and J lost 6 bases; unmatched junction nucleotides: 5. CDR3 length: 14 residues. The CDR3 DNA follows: TGTGCCAGCAGTCCGCTACAGGGGGCCGGGGAGCTGTTTTTT. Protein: CASSPLQGAGELFF.

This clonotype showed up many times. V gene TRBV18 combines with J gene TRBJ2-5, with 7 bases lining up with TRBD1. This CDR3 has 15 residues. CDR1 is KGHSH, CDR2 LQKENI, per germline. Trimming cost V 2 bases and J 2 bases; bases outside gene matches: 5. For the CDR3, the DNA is TGTGCCAGCTCACCAATTGAGGGACAGCAAGAGACCCAGTACTTC. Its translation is CASSPIEGQQETQYF.

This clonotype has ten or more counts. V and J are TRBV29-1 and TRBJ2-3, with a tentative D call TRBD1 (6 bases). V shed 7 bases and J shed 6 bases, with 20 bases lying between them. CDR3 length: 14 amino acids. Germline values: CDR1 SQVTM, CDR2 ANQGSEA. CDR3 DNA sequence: TGCAGCGCCGTGGAACAGGGTAAAGGGGATACGCAGTATTTT. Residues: CSAVEQGKGDTQYF.

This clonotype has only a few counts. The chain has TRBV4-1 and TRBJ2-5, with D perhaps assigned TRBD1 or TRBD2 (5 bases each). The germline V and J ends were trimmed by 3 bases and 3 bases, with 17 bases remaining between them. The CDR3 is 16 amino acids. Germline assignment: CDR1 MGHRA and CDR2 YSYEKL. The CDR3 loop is CASSQEVWTREETQYF. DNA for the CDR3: TGCGCCAGCAGCCAGGAGGTCTGGACAAGGGAAGAGACCCAGTACTTC.

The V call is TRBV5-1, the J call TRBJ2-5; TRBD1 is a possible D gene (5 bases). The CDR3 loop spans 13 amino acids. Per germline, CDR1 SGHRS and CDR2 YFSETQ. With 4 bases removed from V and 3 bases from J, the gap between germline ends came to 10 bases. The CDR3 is CASSGDREETQYF. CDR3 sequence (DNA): TGCGCCAGCAGCGGAGACAGAGAAGAGACCCAGTACTTC.

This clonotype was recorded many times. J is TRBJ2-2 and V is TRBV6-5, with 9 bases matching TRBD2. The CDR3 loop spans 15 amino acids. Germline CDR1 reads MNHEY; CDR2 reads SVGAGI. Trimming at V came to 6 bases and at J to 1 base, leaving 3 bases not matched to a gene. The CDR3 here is CASRRAGGNTGELFF. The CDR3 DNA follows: TGTGCCAGCAGGAGAGCGGGAGGGAACACCGGGGAGCTGTTTTTT.

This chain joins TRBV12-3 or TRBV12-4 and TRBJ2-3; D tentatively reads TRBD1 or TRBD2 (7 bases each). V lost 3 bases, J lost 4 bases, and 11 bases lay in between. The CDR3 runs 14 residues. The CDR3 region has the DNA TGTGCCAGCAGTTTCTCAGGGGGGGCAGATACGCAGTATTTT. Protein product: CASSFSGGADTQYF.

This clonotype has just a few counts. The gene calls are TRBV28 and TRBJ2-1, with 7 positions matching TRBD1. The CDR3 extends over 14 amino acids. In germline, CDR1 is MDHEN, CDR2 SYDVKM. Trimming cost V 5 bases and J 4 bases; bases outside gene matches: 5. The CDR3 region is CASSPGGVYNEQFF. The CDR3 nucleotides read TGTGCCAGCAGTCCAGGGGGTGTTTACAATGAGCAGTTCTTC.